In its sample, the clone carrying this TCR beta chain was seen many times. Germline CDR1 SEHNR, CDR2 FQNEAQ (reference sequence). V dropped 1 base and J dropped 8 bases, with 9 bases sitting between them. This CDR3 is 13 amino acids long. In the study's own analysis: Researchers report that nucleated cell counts were estimated from reference gene primer amplification. Profiling relied on immunoSEQ multiplex PCR, and the TCRdb table lists in-frame clones only, not all of them. V and J calls and clone size are those listed in that table; D and trimming were worked out from the DNA. The sample lists roughly 92,000 clones; roughly nine tenths were seen once. This specimen comes from a study of blood T cell repertoires in COVID-19. Study-wide context: Acute and convalescent COVID-19 samples came from the United States, Italy and Spain. Nucleic acid was either cDNA or gDNA, and it came from T cells, B-cell-depleted T cells, or PBMCs.

The clonotype comes from a man in his fifties or sixties with acute or convalescent COVID-19. J is TRBJ1-3 and V is TRBV7-9; D gene unclear. Sequencing was carried out using peripheral blood. In DNA form, the CDR3 reads TGTGCCAGCAGCTTAGGAGGCTGGGACACCATATATTTT. As protein: CASSLGGWDTIYF.